Listed below are T cell receptor beta chains from one sample, sequenced in a study of shared clonotypes between healthy human individuals. Only in-frame clones appear in the TCRdb table, and some are missing; sequencing was by immunoSEQ multiplex PCR. The sample yields more than 2 million clones, about 93% seen once. The sample comprised naive CD8+ T cells from PBMCs. The receptors derive from a man younger than 35 in good health. Some clones in this sample may be carry-over from other donors' samples. The CDR3 runs from the conserved cysteine through the conserved F or W. D genes are given only for firm matches. A row's size may be missing; if present it is once, few, many or a size class.

J gene | clone size | CDR3 length | D gene | V gene | CDR3 protein | CDR3 DNA
TRBJ2-7 | . | 15 | TRBD1 | TRBV29-1 | CSVEDPDRGAYEQYF | TGCAGCGTTGAAGATCCCGACAGGGGGGCCTACGAGCAGTACTTC
TRBJ2-1 | once | 12 | . | TRBV7-2 | CASSLIRHEQFF | TGTGCCAGCAGCTTAATTAGACATGAGCAGTTCTTC
TRBJ2-7 | . | 15 | . | TRBV19 | CASSTAYLVSYEQYF | TGTGCCAGTAGTACTGCATATTTGGTTTCCTACGAGCAGTACTTC
TRBJ2-7 | . | 15 | . | TRBV4-1 | CASSPGVAEAYEQYF | TGCGCCAGCAGCCCGGGGGTAGCGGAAGCCTACGAGCAGTACTTC
TRBJ2-7 | . | 14 | TRBD1 | TRBV29-1 | CSVLGGGTGDEQYF | TGCAGCGTCCTCGGGGGCGGGACAGGGGACGAGCAGTACTTC
TRBJ1-1 | . | 14 | . | TRBV6-5 | CASSYSGSNTEAFF | TGTGCCAGCAGTTACTCTGGCAGTAACACTGAAGCTTTCTTT
TRBJ1-1 | . | 12 | . | TRBV9 | CASSVGGTEAFF | TGTGCCAGCAGCGTTGGGGGAACTGAAGCTTTCTTT
TRBJ1-1 | . | 13 | . | TRBV27 | CASSLIGGPEAFF | TGTGCCAGCAGCCTTATCGGGGGGCCTGAAGCTTTCTTT
TRBJ2-7 | . | 14 | . | TRBV28 | CASSPPGPGWEQYF | TGTGCCAGCAGCCCCCCCGGACCCGGCTGGGAGCAGTACTTC
TRBJ2-7 | . | 14 | . | TRBV27 | CASSFRRYSYEQYF | TGTGCCAGCAGTTTCAGACGATACTCCTACGAGCAGTACTTC
TRBJ2-2 | . | 17 | . | TRBV5-8 | CASSSPDSTSLTGELFF | TGTGCCAGCAGCTCCCCAGACAGTACAAGCTTGACCGGGGAGCTGTTTTTT
TRBJ2-7 | . | 14 | . | TRBV27 | CASTLRASSYEQYF | TGTGCCAGCACCCTACGGGCCAGCTCCTACGAGCAGTACTTC
TRBJ1-5 | . | 17 | TRBD1 | TRBV6-1 | CASSEGLQGAWNQPQHF | TGTGCCAGCAGTGAGGGACTACAGGGGGCTTGGAATCAGCCCCAGCATTTT
TRBJ2-7 | . | 12 | . | TRBV27 | CASSLDGLEQYF | TGTGCCAGCAGTTTAGATGGGCTCGAGCAGTACTTC
TRBJ2-7 | . | 12 | . | TRBV29-1 | CSVLHPDYEQYF | TGCAGCGTCCTACACCCCGACTACGAGCAGTACTTC
TRBJ2-3 | . | 17 | TRBD1 | TRBV9 | CASSTRWTGGSTDTQYF | TGTGCCAGCAGCACTCGGTGGACAGGGGGTAGCACAGATACGCAGTATTTT
TRBJ1-2 | . | 16 | . | TRBV2 | CASSYSQLLLNYGYTF | TGTGCCAGCAGTTATTCACAGCTGCTACTCAACTATGGCTACACCTTC
TRBJ1-3 | . | 15 | . | TRBV19 | CASSITVGSGNTIYF | TGTGCCAGTAGTATAACAGTTGGCTCTGGAAACACCATATATTTT
TRBJ2-7 | . | 14 | . | TRBV4-3 | CASSPGMGVYEQYF | TGCGCCAGCAGCCCGGGGATGGGGGTGTACGAGCAGTACTTC
TRBJ2-2 | once | 15 | TRBD1 | TRBV6-5 | CASSYLDRSIGELFF | TGTGCCAGCAGTTACCTGGACAGGTCAATCGGGGAGCTGTTTTTT
TRBJ2-7 | . | 12 | . | TRBV28 | CASSLKRGEQYF | TGTGCCAGCAGTTTAAAAAGGGGCGAGCAGTACTTC
TRBJ2-5 | . | 16 | . | TRBV15 | CATSRDPLSLQETQYF | TGTGCCACCAGCAGAGATCCCCTCTCGCTCCAAGAGACCCAGTACTTC
TRBJ1-3 | once | 11 | . | TRBV5-8 | CASSPLGTIYF | TGTGCCAGCAGCCCCCTGGGCACCATATATTTT
TRBJ1-1 | . | 16 | . | TRBV2 | CASSEALGWGNTEAFF | TGTGCCAGCAGTGAAGCGTTAGGATGGGGGAACACTGAAGCTTTCTTT
TRBJ2-1 | . | 11 | . | TRBV4-1 | CASSQVGPQFF | TGCGCCAGCAGCCAAGTGGGACCGCAGTTCTTC
TRBJ2-7 | . | 16 | TRBD2 | TRBV27 | CASSALLLAGVHEQYF | TGTGCCAGCTCCGCCCTCCTACTAGCGGGAGTGCACGAGCAGTACTTC
TRBJ2-1 | once | 18 | TRBD2 | TRBV9 | CASSVGLSGWGRDNEQFF | TGTGCCAGCAGCGTAGGGTTATCAGGCTGGGGGAGGGACAATGAGCAGTTCTTC
TRBJ2-3 | . | 15 | TRBD2 | TRBV7-2 | CASRPSGRGLDTQYF | TGTGCCAGCAGGCCCAGCGGGAGGGGGTTGGATACGCAGTATTTT
TRBJ1-2 | . | 13 | . | TRBV5-4 | CASSSGGVVLLTF | TGTGCCAGCAGCTCCGGGGGCGTTGTCTTGCTCACCTTC
TRBJ2-1 | . | 16 | TRBD2 | TRBV7-8 | CASSLKLAGSYNEQFF | TGTGCCAGCAGCTTAAAACTAGCGGGTTCCTACAATGAGCAGTTCTTC
TRBJ2-7 | . | 15 | . | TRBV4-3 | CASSQDYYGAYEQYF | TGCGCCAGCAGCCAAGATTATTACGGAGCCTACGAGCAGTACTTC
TRBJ2-7 | . | 14 | TRBD2 | TRBV7-9 | CASSSSGSSHEQYF | TGTGCCAGCAGCTCTAGCGGGAGCTCCCACGAGCAGTACTTC
TRBJ2-2 | once | 12 | . | TRBV28 | CAGSGNAGELFF | TGTGCCGGGTCTGGCAACGCCGGGGAGCTGTTTTTT
TRBJ2-2 | . | 14 | . | TRBV14 | CASSQVSGLGELFF | TGTGCCAGCAGCCAAGTGTCGGGACTCGGGGAGCTGTTTTTT
TRBJ2-5 | . | 18 | . | TRBV7-9 | CASSLILRTNPKEETQYF | TGTGCCAGCAGCTTAATCCTGCGGACAAACCCAAAGGAGGAGACCCAGTACTTC
TRBJ2-5 | . | 12 | . | TRBV5-4 | CASRGDQETQYF | TGTGCCAGCAGGGGGGACCAAGAGACCCAGTACTTC
TRBJ1-3 | . | 14 | . | TRBV13 | CASSLRGSGNTIYF | TGTGCCAGCAGCTTAAGGGGCTCTGGAAACACCATATATTTT
TRBJ2-3 | . | 16 | TRBD2 | TRBV27 | CASSFGLAGGTDTQYF | TGTGCCAGCAGTTTCGGCCTAGCGGGGGGCACAGATACGCAGTATTTT
TRBJ1-2 | few | 16 | . | TRBV12-5 | CASGFWTTLSNYGYTF | TGTGCTAGTGGTTTTTGGACAACGCTCTCTAACTATGGCTACACCTTC
TRBJ2-3 | . | 16 | . | TRBV7-9 | CASSPPTGKSTDTQYF | TGTGCCAGCAGCCCCCCGACGGGGAAAAGCACAGATACGCAGTATTTT
TRBJ2-2 | . | 16 | . | TRBV11-3 | CASSQRQGRGTGELFF | TGTGCCAGCAGCCAGAGGCAGGGTAGGGGCACCGGGGAGCTGTTTTTT
TRBJ2-3 | . | 14 | TRBD2 | TRBV4-3 | CASSQGVAGDTQYF | TGCGCCAGCAGCCAAGGGGTAGCGGGAGATACGCAGTATTTT
TRBJ2-3 | . | 19 | TRBD1 | TRBV10-3 | CAISDPSGQAYSSTDTQYF | TGTGCCATCAGTGACCCATCCGGACAGGCCTATTCTAGCACAGATACGCAGTATTTT
TRBJ1-1 | . | 16 | TRBD1 | TRBV4-1 | CASSQEETGTNTEAFF | TGCGCCAGCAGCCAAGAAGAGACAGGGACGAACACTGAAGCTTTCTTT
TRBJ2-2 | . | 15 | . | TRBV5-1 | CASSLGWLNTGELFF | TGCGCCAGCAGCTTGGGTTGGCTCAACACCGGGGAGCTGTTTTTT
TRBJ2-7 | . | 16 | TRBD2 | TRBV5-6 | CASSFGLAGDFYEQYF | TGTGCCAGCAGTTTCGGACTAGCGGGAGATTTCTACGAGCAGTACTTC
TRBJ2-7 | . | 16 | . | TRBV9 | CASSVGLPGDSYEQYF | TGTGCCAGCAGCGTAGGATTGCCCGGGGATTCCTACGAGCAGTACTTC
TRBJ1-2 | . | 17 | TRBD1 | TRBV28 | CASSPTIRDRVDYGYTF | TGTGCCAGCAGTCCCACGATCCGGGACAGGGTTGACTATGGCTACACCTTC
TRBJ1-3 | . | 14 | . | TRBV6-1 | CASRLQGSGNTIYF | TGTGCCAGCAGATTGCAGGGCTCTGGAAACACCATATATTTT
TRBJ2-2 | . | 17 | TRBD2 | TRBV9 | CASSVTSGRWNTGELFF | TGTGCCAGCAGCGTGACTAGCGGGAGGTGGAACACCGGGGAGCTGTTTTTT